These 9 T cell receptor beta chains originate from one sample sequenced in a study of shared T cell receptors in the human thymus. Generated by immunoSEQ multiplex PCR, the TCRdb table keeps only in-frame clones and is missing some. The table includes roughly 550,000 clones, 75% to 85% detected once. These sequences were also reported in another study, on human thymus T cells.

The sample taken for sequencing was thymocytes. All receptors come from a boy under three years old with a congenital heart defect.

The gene calls are TRBV19 and TRBJ1-5; TRBD1 matches 7 bases. The CDR3 extends over 17 amino acids. J gave up 5 bases and V 1 base, and 11 bases lay outside the gene matches. Germline V gene lookup returns CDR1 LNHDA and CDR2 SQIVND (reference sequence). CDR3 residues: CASSIVPKDRWYQPQHF. CDR3 DNA sequence: TGTGCCAGTAGTATAGTGCCCAAGGACAGGTGGTATCAGCCCCAGCATTTT.

This clone was counted only a few times. The rearrangement joins TRBV2 to TRBJ1-2, with D tentatively TRBD1 (6 bases). There are 14 residues in the CDR3. V was pared by 8 bases and J by 8 bases, with 21 bases between. Germline assignment: CDR1 SNHLY and CDR2 FYNNEI. CDR3: CASFHRDTFRGYTF. The DNA of the CDR3 is TGTGCCAGCTTCCACCGGGACACTTTTCGAGGCTACACCTTC. The full variable domain, rest sourced from reference TRBV2 and TRBJ1-2, is EPEVTQTPSHQVTQMGQEVILRCVPISNHLYFYWYRQILGQKVEFLVSFYNNEISEKSEIFDDQFSVERPDGSNFTLKIRSTKLEDSAMYFCASFHRDTFRGYTFGSGTRLTVV.

V and J are TRBV29-1 and TRBJ1-1, with 7 bases lining up with TRBD1. The CDR3 loop spans 15 amino acids. V lost 7 bases to trimming and J lost 3 bases; unmatched junction nucleotides: 14. Germline V lookup: CDR1 SQVTM, CDR2 ANQGSEA. In DNA form, the CDR3 reads TGCAGCGGATCGTCAACGACAGGGCCACACACTGAAGCTTTCTTT. Its translation: CSGSSTTGPHTEAFF.

This clone turned up a few times. The chain is built from TRBV4-3 and TRBJ2-1; D is perhaps TRBD1 (5 bases). In germline, CDR1 is LGHNA, CDR2 YSLEER. The CDR3 runs to 13 residues. The V and J ends lost 3 bases and 6 bases respectively, with 9 bases between them. The CDR3 region has the DNA TGCGCCAGCAGCCAGGGGCTACCCAATGAGCAGTTCTTC. This sequence encodes CASSQGLPNEQFF.

This clone has a handful of counts. The chain recombines TRBV19 with TRBJ1-5; D gene ambiguous. Germline CDR1 is LNHDA and CDR2 is SQIVND (reference sequence). V gave up 3 bases and J gave up 3 bases, with 15 bases separating them. The length of the CDR3 is 16 residues. The CDR3 DNA sequence: TGTGCCAGTAGTATTGGTGGCACAGAATCCAATCAGCCCCAGCATTTT. Residues: CASSIGGTESNQPQHF.

This clone has just one count. Here the CDR3 omits its conserved ending phenylalanine or tryptophan, so a read error is the likely source. This rearrangement joins TRBV5-6 to TRBJ2-7; 8 bases map to TRBD2. Trimming cost V 3 bases and J 1 base; bases outside gene matches: 9. CDR1 SGHDT and CDR2 YYEEEE come from the germline V gene. CDR3 size: 16 residues. The CDR3 here is CASSWGPPSGSYEQYL. Here the CDR3 DNA reads TGTGCCAGCAGCTGGGGACCCCCTAGCGGGTCCTACGAGCAGTACCTC.

This clone has only a few counts. J is TRBJ1-1 and V is TRBV11-2; unclear D gene. CDR1 is SGHAT, CDR2 FQNNGV, per germline. Trimming took 1 base from V and 2 from J, leaving 5 bases between them. The CDR3 spans 13 residues. In DNA form, the CDR3 reads TGTGCCAGCAGCTTAGGAGTTAACACTGAAGCTTTCTTT. Protein product: CASSLGVNTEAFF.

The chain joins TRBV27 to TRBJ2-7; TRBD2 aligns across 8 bases. This CDR3 has 18 residues. The V gene end was trimmed by 6 bases and the J gene end by 2 bases; junction bases not matched to a gene: 18. CDR1 MNHEY and CDR2 SMNVEV come from the germline V gene (reference sequence). CDR3 nucleotides: TGTGCCAGCAGAATGACCTCCCACGGGAGGGCCGTAGCCTACGAGCAGTACTTC. Translating it yields CASRMTSHGRAVAYEQYF.

This rearrangement joins TRBV18 to TRBJ2-5; TRBD2 matches at 9 bases. Germline trimming cut 2 bases from V and 2 bases from J; bases unmatched to any gene: 9. Per germline, CDR1 KGHSH and CDR2 LQKENI. The CDR3 has 17 amino acids. In DNA form, the CDR3 reads TGTGCCAGCTCACCATTCGGGACTAGCAGATTTCAAGAGACCCAGTACTTC. Its protein product is CASSPFGTSRFQETQYF.